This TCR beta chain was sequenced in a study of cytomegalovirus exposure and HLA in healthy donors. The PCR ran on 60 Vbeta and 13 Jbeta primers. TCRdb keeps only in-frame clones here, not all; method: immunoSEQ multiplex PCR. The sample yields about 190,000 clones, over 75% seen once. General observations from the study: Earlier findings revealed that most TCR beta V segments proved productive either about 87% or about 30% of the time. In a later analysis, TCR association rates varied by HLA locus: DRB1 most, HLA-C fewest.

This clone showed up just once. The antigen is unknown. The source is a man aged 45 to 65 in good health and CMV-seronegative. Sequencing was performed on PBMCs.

Here the CDR3 DNA reads TGTGCCAGCAGCTTAGCGGCGGGGAGGCCTGGAAACACCATATATTTT. This gives the protein CASSLAAGRPGNTIYF. The genes are TRBV7-6 and TRBJ1-3; D uncertain. The CDR3 has 16 amino acids. V lost 0 bases and J lost 2, with 11 bases in between. Germline lookup yields CDR1 SGHVS and CDR2 FNYEAQ.